This is a list of T cell receptor beta chains from one sample in a study of early T cells in non-severe SARS-CoV-2 infection. TCRdb itself ran the 5' RACE reads through MiXCR, one entry per CDR3 protein. In the table there are some 77,000 distinct CDR3 sequences, about 9.6% of which are singletons. Sequencing was performed on whole blood. These receptors all come from an adult who was a healthcare worker with PCR-confirmed SARS-CoV-2 infection or an uninfected control (not recorded which). The CDR3 runs from the conserved cysteine through the conserved F or W. Fields, in order: D gene, clone size, J gene, V gene, CDR3 DNA, CDR3 protein. D genes are given only for firm matches. Expanded clones get a size class; other rows say once, few or many, or leave the size out.

TRBD1 few TRBJ2-5 TRBV20-1 TGCAGTGCCACAGGGGTCGCCAGGGAGACCCAGTACTTC CSATGVARETQYF
TRBD1 . TRBJ2-7 TRBV20-1 TGCAGTGCTATCGCCGGGACAGGGGGTAACGAGCAGTACTTC CSAIAGTGGNEQYF
. many TRBJ2-5 TRBV20-1 TGCAGTGCTAGAGATCTACGGGGATTGGGGGAGACCCAGTACTTC CSARDLRGLGETQYF
TRBD2 few TRBJ2-3 TRBV18 TGTGCCAGCTCACCACCAGAGACGGGAGGGCCGGCCGCCACAGATACGCAGTATTTT CASSPPETGGPAATDTQYF
. many TRBJ2-7 TRBV12-3/TRBV12-4 TGTGCCAGCAGTTTCATAGGGTCCTCCTACGAGCAGTACTTC CASSFIGSSYEQYF
TRBD1 . TRBJ2-3 TRBV4-2 TGTGCCAGCAGCCCAAGAGGACAGGGAGGAACAGATACGCAGTATTTT CASSPRGQGGTDTQYF
. . TRBJ1-2 TRBV29-1 TGCAGCGCTGGCCTGAGCGGCTATGGCTACACCTTC CSAGLSGYGYTF
. many TRBJ2-1 TRBV24-1 TGTGCCACTCAAGGGGGATACAATGAGCAGTTCTTC CATQGGYNEQFF
TRBD2 . TRBJ2-7 TRBV4-2 TGTGCCAGCAGCCAAGATGGAACTAGCGCAACCTACGAGCAGTACTTC CASSQDGTSATYEQYF
. many TRBJ2-3 TRBV20-1 TGCAGTGCTGCCCCCTCGGCAGATACGCAGTATTTT CSAAPSADTQYF
. . TRBJ1-1 TRBV20-1 TGCAGTGCAGTAGGGGGGGTAGGGACTGAAGCTTTCTTT CSAVGGVGTEAFF
. many TRBJ2-2 TRBV27 TGTGCCAGCACACCGCAAGGGGGAGGATGGAACACCGGGGAGCTGTTTTTT CASTPQGGGWNTGELFF
. many TRBJ2-7 TRBV28 TGTGCCAGCAGTTTGTTCGGGGTTGGCGAGCAGTACTTC CASSLFGVGEQYF
. many TRBJ2-1 TRBV7-2 TGTGCCAGCAGCTCTAGCGTTAGCTCCTACAATGAGCAGTTCTTC CASSSSVSSYNEQFF
. once TRBJ2-1 TRBV5-1 TGCGCCAGCAGCTTGACCAGCTCCTACAATGAGCAGTTCTTC CASSLTSSYNEQFF
. many TRBJ2-1 TRBV11-2 TGTGCCAGCAGCTCCCTAGCCCAGTTGAGTGGCAATGAGCAGTTCTTC CASSSLAQLSGNEQFF
TRBD2 few TRBJ2-1 TRBV29-1 TGCAGCGTTGGACCCCCGGGACTAGCGGGAGCCTACAATGAGCAGTTCTTC CSVGPPGLAGAYNEQFF
TRBD1 many TRBJ2-1 TRBV28 TGTGCCAGCAGTTCCTCAGACAGGGTCAATGAGCAGTTCTTC CASSSSDRVNEQFF
TRBD1 . TRBJ2-3 TRBV5-4 TGTGCCAGCAGTCGGACAGGGGAGGGCACAGATACGCAGTATTTT CASSRTGEGTDTQYF
. . TRBJ1-2 TRBV28 TGTGCCAGCAGCCTCGACAGGCATGGCTACACCTTC CASSLDRHGYTF
. . TRBJ1-1 TRBV30 TGTGCCTGGAGTGCCAATGGGGAAGAGACTTTCTTT CAWSANGEETFF
TRBD1 few TRBJ1-1 TRBV12-3/TRBV12-4 TGTGCCAGCAGTCCCAAGGGGGCGATGAACACTGAAGCTTTCTTT CASSPKGAMNTEAFF
. few TRBJ2-3 TRBV11-3 TGTGCCAGCAGCTTAGATTCCGATACGCAGTATTTT CASSLDSDTQYF
TRBD1 many TRBJ2-1 TRBV12-3/TRBV12-4 TGTGCCAGCAGTTTAGAATGGGGGACAGGGTCCAATGAGCAGTTCTTC CASSLEWGTGSNEQFF
TRBD1 . TRBJ2-5 TRBV2 TGTGCCAGCATCCGGACAGGGGGCTATAGAGAGACCCAGTACTTC CASIRTGGYRETQYF
TRBD1 . TRBJ1-5 TRBV3-1 TGTGCCAGCAGCCAAGCCGGGACAGGGTTTCAGCCCCAGCATTTT CASSQAGTGFQPQHF
. many TRBJ2-1 TRBV7-7 TGTGCCAGCAGCTTAGGCGGGACATATGAGCAGTTCTTC CASSLGGTYEQFF